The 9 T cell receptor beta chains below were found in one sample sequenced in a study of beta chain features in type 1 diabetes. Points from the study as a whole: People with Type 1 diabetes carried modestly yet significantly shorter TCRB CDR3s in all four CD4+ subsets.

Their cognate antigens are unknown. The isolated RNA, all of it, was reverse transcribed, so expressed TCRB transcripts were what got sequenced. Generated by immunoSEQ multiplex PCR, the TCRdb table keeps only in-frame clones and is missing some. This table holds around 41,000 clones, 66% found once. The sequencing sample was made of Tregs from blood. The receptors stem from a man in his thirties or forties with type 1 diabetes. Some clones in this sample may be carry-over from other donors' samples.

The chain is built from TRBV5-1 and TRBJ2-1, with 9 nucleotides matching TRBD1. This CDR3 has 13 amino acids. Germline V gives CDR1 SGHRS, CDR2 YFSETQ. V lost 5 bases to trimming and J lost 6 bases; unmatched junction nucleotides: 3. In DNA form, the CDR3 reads TGCGCCAGCAGGGACAGGGGTGGCAATGAGCAGTTCTTC. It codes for CASRDRGGNEQFF.

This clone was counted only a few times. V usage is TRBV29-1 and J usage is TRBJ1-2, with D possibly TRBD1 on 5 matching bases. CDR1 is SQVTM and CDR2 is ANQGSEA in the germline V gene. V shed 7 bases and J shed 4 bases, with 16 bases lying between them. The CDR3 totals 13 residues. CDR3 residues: CSAISRGGYGYTF. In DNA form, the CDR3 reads TGCAGCGCTATAAGTAGGGGCGGCTATGGCTACACCTTC.

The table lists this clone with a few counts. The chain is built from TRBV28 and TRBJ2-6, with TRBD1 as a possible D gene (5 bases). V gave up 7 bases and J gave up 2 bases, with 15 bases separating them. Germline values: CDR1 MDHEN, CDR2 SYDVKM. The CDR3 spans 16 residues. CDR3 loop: CASTLRTSPGANVLTF. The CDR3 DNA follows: TGTGCCAGCACCCTGAGGACATCCCCTGGGGCCAACGTCCTGACTTTC.

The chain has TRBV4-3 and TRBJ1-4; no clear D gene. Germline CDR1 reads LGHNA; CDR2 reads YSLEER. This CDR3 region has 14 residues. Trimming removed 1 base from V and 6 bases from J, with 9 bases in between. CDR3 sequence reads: CASSQVGLDEKLFF. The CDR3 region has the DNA TGCGCCAGCAGCCAAGTTGGCCTGGATGAAAAACTGTTTTTT.

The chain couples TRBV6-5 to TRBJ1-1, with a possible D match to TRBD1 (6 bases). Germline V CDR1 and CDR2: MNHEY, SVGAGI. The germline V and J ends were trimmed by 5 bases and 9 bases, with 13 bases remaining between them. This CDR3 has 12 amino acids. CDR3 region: CASSTSGQQAFF. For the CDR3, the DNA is TGTGCCAGCAGTACCTCAGGACAGCAAGCTTTCTTT.

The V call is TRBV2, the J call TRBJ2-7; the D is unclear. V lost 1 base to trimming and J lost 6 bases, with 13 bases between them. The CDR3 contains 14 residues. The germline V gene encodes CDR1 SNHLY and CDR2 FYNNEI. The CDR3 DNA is TGTGCCAGCAGTGAAGTTGACTCTCTTGGCGAGCAGTACTTC. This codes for CASSEVDSLGEQYF.

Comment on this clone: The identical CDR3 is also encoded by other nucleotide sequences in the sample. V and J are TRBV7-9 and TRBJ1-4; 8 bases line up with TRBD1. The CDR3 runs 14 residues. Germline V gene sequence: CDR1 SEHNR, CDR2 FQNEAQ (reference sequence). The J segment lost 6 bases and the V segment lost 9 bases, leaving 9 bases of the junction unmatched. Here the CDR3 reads CASDRGTAYEKLFF. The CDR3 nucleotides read TGTGCCAGTGACAGGGGAACCGCCTATGAAAAACTGTTTTTT.

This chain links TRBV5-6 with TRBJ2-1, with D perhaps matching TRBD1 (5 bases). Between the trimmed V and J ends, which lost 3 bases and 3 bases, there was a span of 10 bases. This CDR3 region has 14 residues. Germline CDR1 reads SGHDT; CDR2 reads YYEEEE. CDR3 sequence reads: CASSSPQGYNEQFF. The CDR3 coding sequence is TGTGCCAGCAGCTCCCCCCAGGGCTACAATGAGCAGTTCTTC.

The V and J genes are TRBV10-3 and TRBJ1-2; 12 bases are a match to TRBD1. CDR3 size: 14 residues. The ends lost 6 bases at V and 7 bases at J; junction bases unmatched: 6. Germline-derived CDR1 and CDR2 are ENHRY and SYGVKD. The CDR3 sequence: CAIRMGQGAVGYTF. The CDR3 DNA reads TGTGCCATCAGGATGGGACAGGGGGCTGTTGGCTACACCTTC.